The entry below describes one T cell receptor (beta chain). Its antigen is currently not known. The input lacks base qualities; no much larger clone sits a single base away. The data were obtained in a study (dated by TCRdb to between 2021 and 2024). Trimming removed 3 bases from V and 4 bases from J, leaving 21 bases between the germline ends. The CDR1 and CDR2 encoded by the germline V gene (reference sequence) are DFQATT and SNEGSKA. Including the terminal cysteine and phenylalanine, the CDR3 comprises 16 residues. Only the CDR3 part of the read is kept: 48 bases, read in frame from the first base. Survey-level sequencing on the immunoSEQ platform was used to profile TCR beta chain repertoires. On the study's bioinformatics: CDR3 amino acid length spectratypes and V-J pairing frequencies were compared, and repertoire diversity was measured with the inverse Simpson index. TCR beta CDR3 sequences were matched against VDJdb to annotate clonotypes specific to SARS-CoV-2, CMV, influenza A and EBV. Here the immuneACCESS table is served through TCRdb, limited to in-frame sequences with V and J called. Missing clones are a known gap in these copies; in checked studies unresolved V genes cover under half, and the rest lacks a known reason. Clone size and V and J calls were adopted from that table, with D and trimming inferred from the DNA. A total of about 68,000 clones appear in this sample, over 85% of them only once. Roughly 4.5% of the sample belongs to the ten largest clones.

Study-level results and caveats: Further investigation, including longitudinal sampling and assessment of a control group, is stated by the authors to be required.

PBMCs were isolated from peripheral blood, and TCR beta sequencing was performed on genomic DNA from unsorted PBMCs. The chain is made from TRBV20-1 and TRBJ1-1; the D gene remains uncertain. The TCR was taken from a man in his forties or fifties with rheumatoid arthritis. The source material was PBMCs. The DNA reads as follows: TGCAGTGCTAGTGAATCGACCAGCTCCTTGGGCACTGAAGCTTTCTTT. This sequence encodes CSASESTSSLGTEAFF.